This T cell receptor (beta chain) was found in a study of breast tumors, draining lymph nodes, adjacent tissues. Germline V lookup: CDR1 MDHEN, CDR2 SYDVKM. The CDR3 is 14 amino acids. With 5 bases removed from V and 0 bases from J, the gap between germline ends came to 11 bases. This clonotype was picked up many times. Each CDR3 protein gets one entry after TCRdb re-called the multiplex PCR reads with MiXCR. The data contain about 35,000 distinct CDR3 sequences, 35% to 40% of them seen just once; the ten biggest clones take up 11%. The sample consisted of breast tumor tissue. This clonotype was obtained from a female donor with breast cancer. Some clones in this sample may be carry-over from other donors' samples. The chain employs TRBV28 and TRBJ2-7, with a possible D match to TRBD1 (6 bases). The CDR3 DNA follows: TGTGCCAGCAGTGGACAGCTCCCCTCCTACGAGCAGTACTTC. This gives the protein CASSGQLPSYEQYF.